The clone carrying this T cell receptor beta chain has just one count. This entry is derived from a study of blood T cell repertoires in COVID-19. Study in general: The United States, Italy and Spain were the sources of the acute and convalescent COVID-19 samples. Sample material is recorded as cDNA or gDNA derived from T cells, B-cell-depleted T cells, or PBMCs.

Under the authors' procedure: Amplification of reference gene primers provided the estimated nucleated cell counts. Here immunoSEQ multiplex PCR was the method, and the copy in TCRdb shows in-frame clones only, minus some. Clonal size and the V and J genes are those of that table, whereas D and trimming came from the DNA. The table lists under 200,000 clones, more than 85% of them singletons. The CDR3 has 12 amino acids. V dropped 5 bases and J dropped 8 bases, with 10 bases sitting between them. Germline lookup yields CDR1 SGHVS and CDR2 FQNEAQ. The J gene is TRBJ2-1, the V gene TRBV7-8; tentatively, D is TRBD2 (5 bases). Sequenced: peripheral blood. This clonotype was obtained from a man aged 18 to 35 with acute or convalescent COVID-19. For the CDR3, the DNA is TGTGCCAGCAGCCGCGAGGGAGATGAGCAGTTCTTC. Protein: CASSREGDEQFF.